Many counts were recorded for the clone carrying this T cell receptor (beta chain). Its cognate antigen is unknown. This entry belongs to a study of T-cell reconstitution after alpha-beta-depleted transplantation in children. Study results and caveats: Reported findings indicate that, about two months after transplant, alpha-beta T cells came from several hundred expanded clones, which were derived from non-depleted graft cells. Once a year had passed after transplant, T-cell counts and diversity came mostly from newly produced T cells. For some patients, TCRbeta diversity was high at day 60 because of recipient T cells and thymic progenitors that survived.

Construction of the TCRbeta library involved unique molecular identifiers. TCRdb passed the PCR reads through MiXCR, listing each CDR3 protein once. The table includes under 850,000 distinct CDR3 sequences, around 12% detected once. The CDR3 totals 15 residues. The V and J ends lost 5 bases and 6 bases, in that order; junction bases with no gene match: 11. Germline values: CDR1 DFQATT, CDR2 SNEGSKA (reference sequence). This chain links TRBV20-1 with TRBJ2-3; 10 bases are shared with TRBD1. Sequences were derived from PBMCs, sampled before TCRalphabeta/CD19-depleted stem cell transplant. This sequence originates from a girl aged 2-10 years with congenital amegakaryocytic thrombocytopenia, due to receive a stem cell transplant. The CDR3 bases are TGCAGTGCTGGACCGGGACAGGGGTTCTTGGATACGCAGTATTTT. This translates into CSAGPGQGFLDTQYF.